Following are 16 T cell receptor beta chains from one sample sequenced in a study of blood T cell repertoires in COVID-19. Clones were read by immunoSEQ multiplex PCR, and TCRdb kept only the in-frame ones, dropping some. This table has some 200,000 clones, roughly 84% appearing once. Sequencing was carried out using peripheral blood. The source of these receptors is a woman in her 70s with COVID-19, enrolled during active disease.

A few counts support this clone. The rearrangement links TRBV10-1 to TRBJ2-4; 12 bases fit TRBD2. This CDR3 is built from 17 residues. Germline trimming cut 5 bases from V and 2 bases from J; bases unmatched to any gene: 7. Germline assignment: CDR1 WNHNN and CDR2 SYGVQD (reference sequence). CDR3: CASSPSGGAGTKNIQYF. The CDR3 region has the DNA TGCGCCAGCAGTCCTAGCGGGGGGGCCGGAACCAAAAACATTCAGTACTTC.

The rearrangement uses TRBV29-1 and TRBJ1-1, with 12 bases lining up with TRBD1. V lost 3 bases, J lost 1 base, and 0 bases stayed unmatched. The V gene's germline CDR1 is SQVTM and CDR2 ANQGSEA. The CDR3 is 14 residues long. CDR3 bases: TGCAGCGTTGAGGGACAGGGGGCGAACACTGAAGCTTTCTTT. Translation gives CSVEGQGANTEAFF.

The chain is built from TRBV28 and TRBJ1-2, with TRBD1 identical over 8 bases. Germline assignment: CDR1 MDHEN and CDR2 SYDVKM. J was trimmed by 4 bases and V by 5 bases; bases with no gene match: 15. There are 17 residues in the CDR3. The CDR3 region is CASSPGTGALRSYGYTF. CDR3 bases: TGTGCCAGCAGTCCCGGGACAGGAGCCTTAAGAAGCTATGGCTACACCTTC.

This rearrangement joins TRBV28 to TRBJ1-4; a possible D gene is TRBD1 (5 bases). The CDR3 runs to 14 residues. Germline CDR1 is MDHEN and CDR2 is SYDVKM. The V gene lost 2 bases and the J gene lost 5 bases, with 9 bases spanning the gap. This CDR3 reads CASSLPQGNEKLFF. The CDR3 DNA follows: TGTGCCAGCAGTTTACCCCAGGGAAATGAAAAACTGTTTTTT.

This clone was seen a handful of times. The chain uses TRBV28 and TRBJ1-5; 8 bases agree with TRBD1. The CDR3 covers 13 residues. The V gene's germline CDR1 is MDHEN and CDR2 SYDVKM. The junction had 5 bases not matched to a gene; V was cut back by 6 bases and J by 7 bases. The CDR3 nucleotides read TGTGCCAGCAGCCCGGACAGGGTGCAGCCCCAGCATTTT. This gives the protein CASSPDRVQPQHF.

This chain joins TRBV19 and TRBJ1-2; TRBD1 is a possible D gene (5 bases). With 4 bases removed from V and 4 bases from J, the gap between germline ends came to 7 bases. This CDR3 is 12 amino acids long. CDR1 and CDR2 (germline): LNHDA, SQIVND (reference sequence). For the CDR3, the DNA is TGTGCCAGTAGTAGAGACAGCTATGGCTACACCTTC. Its translation: CASSRDSYGYTF.

The chain recombines TRBV10-1 with TRBJ2-2, with D possibly matching TRBD2 (5 bases). This CDR3 contains 16 residues. Germline V lookup: CDR1 WNHNN, CDR2 SYGVQD (reference sequence). V was pared by 0 bases and J by 6 bases, with 14 bases between. The CDR3 DNA follows: TGCGCCAGCAGTGAGTCGGGAGCGCCCCTACCCGGGGAGCTGTTTTTT. Protein: CASSESGAPLPGELFF.

The chain links TRBV27 to TRBJ2-1; 11 nucleotides agree with TRBD1. The CDR3 loop spans 13 amino acids. V shed 5 bases, J shed 8 bases, and the junction held 2 bases outside the gene matches. The V gene's germline CDR1 is MNHEY and CDR2 SMNVEV (reference sequence). CDR3 sequence reads: CASSRTGGYEQFF. CDR3 DNA: TGTGCCAGCAGTAGGACAGGGGGCTATGAGCAGTTCTTC.

V usage is TRBV18 and J usage is TRBJ1-5; 9 bases map to TRBD1. Per the germline V gene, CDR1 is KGHSH and CDR2 is LQKENI. V shed 3 bases, J shed 7 bases, and the junction held 7 bases outside the gene matches. CDR3 length: 15 residues. In nucleotides, the CDR3 is TGTGCCAGCTCACCTTCGGGACAGGGTTCCCAGCCCCAGCATTTT. Translating it yields CASSPSGQGSQPQHF.

The gene calls are TRBV7-2 and TRBJ1-1, with D possibly being TRBD1 (5 bases). Trimming shortened V by 3 bases and J by 4 bases, and 9 bases separated the two germline ends. CDR3 length: 13 residues. Looked up from germline, CDR1 is SGHTA and CDR2 is FQGNSA. The CDR3 nucleotides are TGTGCCAGCAGCTTCCGGGGGGGCACTGAAGCTTTCTTT. Its protein product is CASSFRGGTEAFF.

This clone appeared once. The V and J genes are TRBV20-1 and TRBJ2-5; tentative D call: TRBD2 (5 bases). The V gene lost 5 bases and the J gene lost 5 bases, with 9 bases spanning the gap. The CDR3 covers 11 residues. CDR1 and CDR2 (germline): DFQATT, SNEGSKA (reference sequence). The CDR3, as DNA: TGCAGTGCTCGGGAAGGGGAGACCCAGTACTTC. This sequence encodes CSAREGETQYF.

The gene calls are TRBV6-1 and TRBJ1-5; no firm D call. Trimming left V 0 bases short and J 11 bases short, with 14 bases between. The germline CDR1 and CDR2 sequences are MNHNS and SASEGT. This CDR3 is 14 amino acids long. This chain's CDR3 is CASSEANAGSTQHF. The DNA of the CDR3 is TGTGCCAGCAGTGAAGCGAACGCGGGAAGTACCCAGCATTTT.

This chain links TRBV6-6 with TRBJ2-1; TRBD1 matches at 9 bases. The CDR3 is 15 residues long. In germline, CDR1 is MNHNY, CDR2 SVGAGI (reference sequence). Trimming removed 11 bases from V and 3 bases from J; junction bases left unmatched: 11. The CDR3 reads CAGAETGGNYNEQFF. The CDR3 bases are TGTGCCGGCGCAGAGACAGGGGGGAACTACAATGAGCAGTTCTTC.

The J gene is TRBJ1-5, the V gene TRBV2, with D perhaps TRBD1 (5 bases). In germline, CDR1 is SNHLY, CDR2 FYNNEI. This CDR3 contains 14 residues. The V end lost 3 bases, the J end lost 4 bases, and 10 bases lay between the germline ends. CDR3 sequence reads: CASSDKQGNQPQHF. Written as DNA, the CDR3 is TGTGCCAGCAGTGATAAGCAGGGTAATCAGCCCCAGCATTTT.

The rearrangement joins TRBV29-1 to TRBJ2-7; 8 bases map to TRBD1. Trimming cost V 6 bases and J 3 bases; bases outside gene matches: 7. The germline gives CDR1 SQVTM, CDR2 ANQGSEA. The CDR3 sequence is 13 residues long. In DNA form, the CDR3 reads TGCAGCGTGACGAACAGGGGGAGCTACGAGCAGTACTTC. Translated: CSVTNRGSYEQYF.

The chain links TRBV5-1 to TRBJ1-1, with D perhaps matching TRBD1 (5 bases). The CDR3 consists of 13 residues. Looked up from germline, CDR1 is SGHRS and CDR2 is YFSETQ. Trimming left V 3 bases short and J 1 base short, with 7 bases between. The CDR3 coding sequence is TGCGCCAGCAGCTACCAGGGGAACACTGAAGCTTTCTTT. Amino acid sequence: CASSYQGNTEAFF.